The TCR beta chain under discussion was sequenced for a study of shared clonotypes between healthy human individuals. Sequencing was performed with immunoSEQ multiplex PCR; in TCRdb, only in-frame clones are kept and a portion is missing. The profile shows over 1.5 million clones, 95% to 99% of them singletons. The V end was cut by 6 bases, the J end by 0 bases, with 12 bases between. This CDR3 region has 14 residues. CDR1 is SNHLY, CDR2 FYNNEI, per germline. The chain uses TRBV2 and TRBJ2-7, with D possibly matching TRBD1 (7 bases). Sequencing was carried out using naive CD4+ T cells sorted from blood. This sample's subset: CD45RA+ positively selected. This clonotype was obtained from a man aged 25 to 40 in good health. The CDR3 DNA sequence: TGTGCCAGCAGGGAGGGACAGCACTCCTACGAGCAGTACTTC. As protein: CASREGQHSYEQYF. Full variable domain (remainder filled in from reference TRBV2 and TRBJ2-7): EPEVTQTPSHQVTQMGQEVILRCVPISNHLYFYWYRQILGQKVEFLVSFYNNEISEKSEIFDDQFSVERPDGSNFTLKIRSTKLEDSAMYFCASREGQHSYEQYFGPGTRLTVT.